This T cell receptor (beta chain) comes out of a study of blood T cell repertoires in COVID-19. Study overall: Sources were T cells, B-cell-depleted T cells, or PBMCs; the material itself was cDNA or gDNA.

Germline V gives CDR1 MNHEY, CDR2 SVGAGI. The ends lost 4 bases at V and 4 bases at J; junction bases unmatched: 5. This CDR3 has 15 residues. The data were produced by immunoSEQ multiplex PCR, yet TCRdb's version contains in-frame clones alone and is incomplete. Of some 150,000 clones in the sample, 70% to 90% were seen once. The chain uses TRBV6-5 and TRBJ1-1; TRBD1 agrees at 11 bases. Sequencing was performed on peripheral blood. The receptor's source is a man in his forties or fifties with acute or convalescent COVID-19. The chain's CDR3 is CASSFLGQGVTEAFF. As DNA, the CDR3 is TGTGCCAGCAGTTTCTTGGGACAGGGGGTCACTGAAGCTTTCTTT.